The 23 T cell receptor beta chains listed next were all sequenced from one sample in a study of T cell responses to AZD1222 COVID-19 vaccine. Produced via immunoSEQ multiplex PCR; TCRdb's table is partial and in-frame only. The table records over 130,000 clones, 90% to 95% of them present only once. This specimen was peripheral blood, taken on day 0 of AZD1222 vaccination. These receptor sequences come from an adult in good health.

This clone was seen at least ten times. As DNA, the CDR3 is TGCGCCAGCAGCCCACATAGGGACATCCCTGAAGCTTTCTTT. It encodes CASSPHRDIPEAFF. This rearrangement joins TRBV5-1 to TRBJ1-1; D perhaps matches TRBD1 (6 bases). Per germline, CDR1 SGHRS and CDR2 YFSETQ. This CDR3 has 14 amino acids. Trimming took off 4 bases at V and 6 bases at J, with 16 bases between the two ends. The full variable domain, rest sourced from reference TRBV5-1 and TRBJ1-1, is KAGVTQTPRYLIKTRGQQVTLSCSPISGHRSVSWYQQTPGQGLQFLFEYFSETQRNKGNFPGRFSGRQFSNSRSEMNVSTLELGDSALYLCASSPHRDIPEAFFGQGTRLTVV.

This rearrangement joins TRBV5-1 to TRBJ1-2; D gene unclear. V shed 1 base and J shed 0 bases, with 7 bases lying between them. This CDR3 contains 14 residues. Germline V gene lookup returns CDR1 SGHRS and CDR2 YFSETQ. CDR3 sequence reads: CASSLLGTNYGYTF. In DNA form, the CDR3 reads TGCGCCAGCAGCTTGTTAGGGACTAACTATGGCTACACCTTC.

The chain links TRBV12-3 or TRBV12-4 to TRBJ1-3; no clear D gene. V was pared by 6 bases and J by 4 bases, with 10 bases between. The CDR3 runs to 13 residues. In DNA, the CDR3 is TGTGCCAGCAGAAAACCGTGGGGAAACACCATATATTTT. This codes for CASRKPWGNTIYF.

The chain couples TRBV3-1 (or the pseudogene TRBV3-2) to TRBJ2-1; the match to TRBD2 covers 8 bases. CDR1 and CDR2 from the germline V gene are LGHDT and YNNKEL (reference sequence). After removal of 4 bases from V and 10 bases from J, the junction contained 9 bases not matched to a gene. CDR3 length: 14 residues. CDR3 sequence: CASSLRRGGGEQFF. CDR3 DNA: TGTGCCAGCAGCCTCAGACGGGGGGGCGGCGAGCAGTTCTTC.

The genes are TRBV3-1 (or the pseudogene TRBV3-2) and TRBJ1-5, with D perhaps TRBD1 (5 bases). The CDR3 is made up of 16 amino acids. V was clipped by 2 bases and J by 5 bases, with 16 bases between them. The germline V gene encodes CDR1 LGHDT and CDR2 YNNKEL (reference sequence). CDR3 DNA sequence: TGTGCCAGCAGCCAACATCCTGGGGGATCGGATCAGCCCCAGCATTTT. Amino acid sequence: CASSQHPGGSDQPQHF.

The chain carries TRBV7-2 and TRBJ2-2; D gene uncertain. Trimming shortened V by 5 bases and J by 4 bases, and 11 bases separated the two germline ends. The CDR3 length is 14 residues. Germline CDR1 is SGHTA and CDR2 is FQGNSA. The CDR3 spells CASSPDGRTGELFF. CDR3 in DNA: TGTGCCAGCAGCCCAGACGGGCGCACCGGGGAGCTGTTTTTT.

The V call is TRBV7-9, the J call TRBJ2-3; D unresolved. With 5 bases removed from V and 11 bases from J, the gap between germline ends came to 17 bases. The CDR3 totals 13 residues. The germline gives CDR1 SEHNR, CDR2 FQNEAQ (reference sequence). CDR3 bases: TGTGCCAGCAGCAGCCCAGCAAAGATAAGGCAGTATTTT. This gives the protein CASSSPAKIRQYF.

The chain links TRBV25-1 to TRBJ2-5; 11 bases line up with TRBD2. This CDR3 comprises 15 residues. Germline V CDR1 and CDR2: MGHDK, SYGVNS. After removal of 6 bases from V and 7 bases from J, the junction contained 10 bases not matched to a gene. CDR3 in amino acids: CASRKLAGAPRTQYF. Written as DNA, the CDR3 is TGTGCCAGCAGAAAACTAGCGGGGGCGCCGAGGACCCAGTACTTC.

V usage is TRBV11-2 and J usage is TRBJ2-1; D is possibly TRBD2 (5 bases). This CDR3 has 16 residues. The ends were cut back, 1 base at V and 6 bases at J, with 16 bases in the middle. Per germline, CDR1 SGHAT and CDR2 FQNNGV. The CDR3 DNA follows: TGTGCCAGCAGCTTAGTGAATGGGCAGGCGGGCAATGAGCAGTTCTTC. This codes for CASSLVNGQAGNEQFF.

This chain's CDR3 is CAIIPETGRSTEAFF. In DNA form, the CDR3 reads TGTGCCATCATCCCTGAGACAGGGAGGTCCACTGAAGCTTTCTTT. The chain employs TRBV10-3 and TRBJ1-1; 7 bases line up with TRBD1. The CDR3 is 15 amino acids. Germline V lookup: CDR1 ENHRY, CDR2 SYGVKD. Trimming cost V 7 bases and J 4 bases; bases outside gene matches: 12.

The rearrangement joins TRBV10-3 to TRBJ2-1; 8 bases line up with TRBD2. Germline V lookup: CDR1 ENHRY, CDR2 SYGVKD. The CDR3 totals 11 residues. V dropped 10 bases and J dropped 7; count of bases not matched to a gene: 3. This chain's CDR3 is CATGLVNEQFF. CDR3 in DNA: TGTGCCACGGGACTAGTTAATGAGCAGTTCTTC.

This clone was seen only once. The chain has TRBV19 and TRBJ2-1; D remains ambiguous. The V end was cut by 5 bases, the J end by 8 bases, with 13 bases between. The CDR3 has 13 amino acids. CDR1 is LNHDA and CDR2 is SQIVND in the germline V gene (reference sequence). The CDR3 DNA follows: TGTGCCAGTAGTTCTCTTAGTGTCGATGAGCAGTTCTTC. Amino acids: CASSSLSVDEQFF.

For this clone: At the DNA level, this CDR3 is encoded by other sequences in the same sample as well. The chain couples TRBV4-1 to TRBJ1-3; D is unresolved. V was pared by 3 bases and J by 3 bases, with 3 bases between. The CDR3 loop spans 12 amino acids. Germline V gene sequence: CDR1 MGHRA, CDR2 YSYEKL. DNA for the CDR3: TGCGCCAGCAGCCACCTTGGAAACACCATATATTTT. Protein: CASSHLGNTIYF.

The chain combines TRBV25-1 with TRBJ1-6; D gene uncertain. Trimming took off 4 bases at V and 8 bases at J, with 18 bases between the two ends. The V gene's germline CDR1 is MGHDK and CDR2 SYGVNS. CDR3 length: 16 amino acids. The CDR3 nucleotides read TGTGCCAGCAGTGTCCGGGAACAAACGCCGGATTCACCCCTCCACTTT. This gives the protein CASSVREQTPDSPLHF.

The CDR3 here is CASSPGATNYGYTF. The CDR3 DNA is TGTGCCAGCAGCCCAGGGGCGACTAACTATGGCTACACCTTC. The chain joins TRBV7-9 to TRBJ1-2; possibly TRBD1 for D (6 bases). V was pared by 5 bases and J by 0 bases, with 10 bases between. The CDR3 runs to 14 residues. In germline, CDR1 is SEHNR, CDR2 FQNEAQ (reference sequence).

The V call is TRBV7-9, the J call TRBJ1-1, with TRBD1 as a possible D gene (6 bases). The CDR3 length is 13 residues. Germline assignment: CDR1 SEHNR and CDR2 FQNEAQ (reference sequence). Trimming took off 5 bases at V and 10 bases at J, with 17 bases between the two ends. The CDR3 region is CASSPRGGLGAFF. CDR3 coding DNA: TGTGCCAGCAGCCCCCGGGGGGGGCTTGGAGCTTTCTTT.

As regards this clone: One end of the junction is discordant with germline, which a read error may explain. J is TRBJ1-3 and V is TRBV3-1 (or the pseudogene TRBV3-2), with D perhaps matching TRBD1 (5 bases). The length of the CDR3 is 14 residues. Germline loops: CDR1 LGHDT, CDR2 YNNKEL (reference sequence). This CDR3 reads CASGQGVTRNTIYF. CDR3 coding DNA: TGTGCCAGCGGCCAAGGGGTTACCAGAAACACCATATATTTT.

V usage is TRBV10-3 and J usage is TRBJ2-4; D gene uncertain. This CDR3 spans 13 amino acids. Trimming shortened V by 4 bases and J by 1 base, and 5 bases separated the two germline ends. Germline values: CDR1 ENHRY, CDR2 SYGVKD. In DNA, the CDR3 is TGTGCCATCAGTGGAAACGCCAAAAACATTCAGTACTTC. Its translation is CAISGNAKNIQYF.

This clone was detected once. J is TRBJ2-1 and V is TRBV5-6; D remains ambiguous. Germline assignment: CDR1 SGHDT and CDR2 YYEEEE. V was trimmed by 3 bases and J by 8 bases, leaving 12 bases between them. The CDR3 has 13 amino acids. The DNA for the CDR3 is TGTGCCAGCAGCTATTGGTTGGGGTATGAGCAGTTCTTC. Its translation is CASSYWLGYEQFF.

This chain joins TRBV10-3 and TRBJ2-1; TRBD2 matches at 7 bases. Germline trimming cut 3 bases from V and 3 bases from J; bases unmatched to any gene: 8. Per germline, CDR1 ENHRY and CDR2 SYGVKD. The CDR3 runs 16 residues. CDR3 loop: CAISEGAGSVYNEQFF. The CDR3 DNA reads TGTGCCATCAGTGAAGGAGCGGGGTCAGTCTACAATGAGCAGTTCTTC.

The CDR3 region is CASSPGQGVEKTQYF. The CDR3 bases are TGTGCCAGCAGCCCCGGACAGGGGGTGGAGAAGACCCAGTACTTC. The chain joins TRBV7-7 to TRBJ2-5, with 10 positions matching TRBD1. V was pared by 5 bases and J by 6 bases, with 9 bases of the junction left unmatched. The CDR3 totals 15 residues. Germline V gene data show CDR1 as SSHAT and CDR2 as FNYEAQ (reference sequence).

V is TRBV27 and J is TRBJ1-6; weak D call: TRBD1 (6 bases). Trimming stripped 7 bases from V and 7 bases from J, with 11 bases between. CDR1 is MNHEY and CDR2 is SMNVEV in the germline V gene (reference sequence). The CDR3 has 13 residues. The CDR3 nucleotides are TGTGCCAGCACACAGGGTTGGAATTCACCCCTCCACTTT. As protein: CASTQGWNSPLHF.

This clone was detected once. The sample contains more than one DNA sequence encoding this CDR3. The rearrangement links TRBV6-5 to TRBJ2-7; 9 bases map to TRBD1. Trimming took 6 bases from V and 1 from J; bases not matched to a gene: 4. CDR1 is MNHEY and CDR2 is SVGAGI in the germline V gene. The CDR3 loop spans 14 amino acids. The CDR3 region is CASSLGQGSYEQYV. The CDR3 DNA is TGTGCCAGCAGCTTGGGACAGGGTTCCTACGAGCAGTACGTC.